Following are 26 T cell receptor beta chains from one sample sequenced in a study of T cell repertoires in cytomegalovirus infection. Each CDR3 protein gets one entry after TCRdb re-called the reads with MiXCR. Seen here are roughly 230,000 distinct CDR3 sequences, more than 15% observed once, and the top ten hold approximately 51%. The sequencing input was CD8+ T cells from PBMCs. These receptors originate from a human donor in good health (CMV status not recorded). Some clones in this sample may be carry-over from other donors' samples.

This clonotype was counted ten times or more. The CDR3 nucleotides read TGTGCCAGCAGCTTCAGGGGCGCTTTGTACGAGCAGTACTTC. This sequence encodes CASSFRGALYEQYF. The chain links TRBV7-2 to TRBJ2-7; tentatively, D is TRBD1 (6 bases). V lost 3 bases and J 4 bases, leaving 13 bases between the germline ends. The CDR3 sequence is 14 residues long. In germline, CDR1 is SGHTA, CDR2 FQGNSA.

This clonotype was detected many times. CDR3: CASGSDLNYGYTF. For the CDR3, the DNA is TGTGCTAGTGGGTCGGACCTCAACTATGGCTACACCTTC. This chain joins TRBV12-5 and TRBJ1-2, with D hard to call. Germline CDR1 LGHNT, CDR2 FRNRAP. The CDR3 extends over 13 amino acids. V was clipped by 6 bases and J by 2 bases, with 10 bases between them.

This clonotype was picked up many times. The V call is TRBV7-6, the J call TRBJ1-4; D is uncertain. Between the trimmed V and J ends, which lost 8 bases and 0 bases, there was a span of 13 bases. Germline V gene sequence: CDR1 SGHVS, CDR2 FNYEAQ. The CDR3 runs 15 residues. The CDR3 here is CASQRKPSTNEKLFF. The CDR3 DNA reads TGTGCCAGCCAGCGGAAGCCCTCAACTAATGAAAAACTGTTTTTT.

The chain employs TRBV29-1 and TRBJ1-2; D might be TRBD1 (5 bases). The V end was cut by 3 bases, the J end by 4 bases, with 9 bases between. This CDR3 comprises 12 residues. Germline V gene sequence: CDR1 SQVTM, CDR2 ANQGSEA. The CDR3 sequence: CSVEGGPYGYTF. The CDR3 DNA follows: TGCAGCGTTGAGGGGGGTCCCTATGGCTACACCTTC.

The table lists this clonotype with many counts. V gene TRBV7-9 combines with J gene TRBJ2-7; 9 bases match TRBD2. Trimming took 4 bases from V and 2 from J; bases not matched to a gene: 9. The germline CDR1 and CDR2 sequences are SEHNR and FQNEAQ (reference sequence). The CDR3 extends over 16 amino acids. CDR3 amino acids: CASSSGTSLGPYEQYF. Here the CDR3 DNA reads TGTGCCAGCAGCTCTGGGACTAGCTTGGGACCCTACGAGCAGTACTTC.

The chain has TRBV6-5 and TRBJ1-2; 7 positions match TRBD1. Looked up from germline, CDR1 is MNHEY and CDR2 is SVGAGI. After removal of 6 bases from V and 10 bases from J, the junction contained 8 bases not matched to a gene. The CDR3 sequence is 12 residues long. The CDR3 reads CASSSDREDYTF. The DNA for the CDR3 is TGTGCCAGCAGCTCCGACAGGGAAGACTACACCTTC.

At least ten counts were recorded for this clonotype. The chain employs TRBV6-4 and TRBJ2-3, with 15 bases lining up with TRBD2. CDR3 size: 16 residues. With 6 bases clipped from V and 3 bases from J, the junction kept 4 bases outside the gene matches. Germline CDR1 and CDR2: MRHNA and SNTAGT. CDR3 nucleotide sequence: TGTGCCAGCAGCCCGGGGACTAGCGGGGGGACAGATACGCAGTATTTT. Its protein product is CASSPGTSGGTDTQYF.

This clonotype was seen a few times. The chain carries TRBV29-1 and TRBJ2-1, with TRBD1 matching over 8 bases. The CDR3 is made up of 16 amino acids. Germline CDR1 is SQVTM and CDR2 is ANQGSEA. J gave up 6 bases and V 6 bases, and 16 bases lay outside the gene matches. Written as DNA, the CDR3 is TGCAGCGTCCGCCATACCGGGACAGGAGTTTCCAATGAGCAGTTCTTC. Translated, it gives CSVRHTGTGVSNEQFF.

This chain uses TRBV5-1 with TRBJ2-5; 11 positions match TRBD2. This CDR3 has 19 amino acids. CDR1 and CDR2 from the germline V gene are SGHRS and YFSETQ. J lost 7 bases, V lost 4 bases, and 21 bases had no gene match. CDR3 loop: CASSVGTGQFSGGAGTQYF. The CDR3 region has the DNA TGCGCCAGCAGCGTTGGTACCGGGCAGTTTAGCGGGGGGGCCGGGACCCAGTACTTC.

This clonotype was seen repeatedly, ten times or more. J is TRBJ2-7 and V is TRBV7-9, with TRBD1 identical over 8 bases. J was trimmed by 6 bases and V by 4 bases; bases with no gene match: 17. Germline V CDR1 and CDR2: SEHNR, FQNEAQ (reference sequence). CDR3 size: 17 residues. The CDR3 coding sequence is TGTGCCAGCAGCTACGCGACAGGGGCCGGACGGATCGGCGAGCAGTACTTC. Its protein is CASSYATGAGRIGEQYF.

This clonotype showed up many times. The chain recombines TRBV12-3 or TRBV12-4 with TRBJ2-5; unclear D gene. This CDR3 region has 13 residues. V lost 3 bases and J lost 4, with 9 bases in between. The CDR3 DNA follows: TGTGCCAGCAGTTTGTCCGGAGCAGAGACCCAGTACTTC. This gives the protein CASSLSGAETQYF.

This clonotype came up a few times. The chain links TRBV13 to TRBJ1-2; 8 bases are shared with TRBD1. The CDR3 is 15 residues long. The ends lost 6 bases at V and 4 bases at J; junction bases unmatched: 10. Germline CDR1 is PRHDT and CDR2 is FYEKMQ (reference sequence). CDR3 in DNA: TGTGCCAGCAGACCGACAGGGGACCTCCCCTATGGCTACACCTTC. Translated, it gives CASRPTGDLPYGYTF.

The sample holds a few counts of this clonotype. This chain uses TRBV5-4 with TRBJ2-7, with D perhaps TRBD1 (6 bases). V lost 3 bases, J lost 4 bases, and 11 bases lay in between. CDR3 length equals 13 residues. The germline gives CDR1 SGHNT, CDR2 YYREEE (reference sequence). This chain's CDR3 is CASSSRDTYEQYF. For the CDR3, the DNA is TGTGCCAGCAGCTCCCGGGACACATACGAGCAGTACTTC.

This clonotype has at least ten counts. The gene calls are TRBV12-3 or TRBV12-4 and TRBJ2-7; D is unclear. Deletions cut 5 bases from V and 2 bases from J, with 13 bases between. This CDR3 comprises 14 residues. The CDR3 region is CASSPGPPPYEQYF. CDR3 coding DNA: TGTGCCAGCAGTCCGGGTCCGCCCCCCTACGAGCAGTACTTC.

The chain uses TRBV29-1 and TRBJ2-5; D gene ambiguous. V was pared by 3 bases and J by 1 base, with 21 bases between. Germline V gene data show CDR1 as SQVTM and CDR2 as ANQGSEA. The length of the CDR3 is 17 residues. CDR3 bases: TGCAGCGTTGAGGGCGTCGGGCCAGAGCCCTTCCAAGAGACCCAGTACTTC. Protein product: CSVEGVGPEPFQETQYF.

V gene TRBV5-1 combines with J gene TRBJ2-7; D is possibly TRBD1 (5 bases). Trimming pared 3 bases from V and 2 bases from J, leaving 18 bases between. Germline values: CDR1 SGHRS, CDR2 YFSETQ. CDR3 size: 16 residues. The CDR3 DNA is TGCGCCAGCAGCTCACCGACAGATGTGGGAACCTACGAGCAGTACTTC. This codes for CASSSPTDVGTYEQYF.

This clonotype occurred a few times. The rearrangement links TRBV19 to TRBJ1-1, with 7 bases fitting TRBD1. V shed 6 bases and J 5 bases; nucleotides not matched to a gene: 15. This CDR3 comprises 16 residues. Germline CDR1 reads LNHDA; CDR2 reads SQIVND (reference sequence). CDR3 sequence: CASSPLMDRRGTEAFF. The CDR3 bases are TGTGCCAGTAGCCCATTAATGGACAGGCGGGGGACTGAAGCTTTCTTT.

This clonotype was observed at least ten times. The rearrangement joins TRBV7-9 to TRBJ2-7; D gene unclear. This CDR3 spans 14 amino acids. V was trimmed by 1 base and J by 0 bases, leaving 7 bases between them. Germline CDR1 reads SEHNR; CDR2 reads FQNEAQ (reference sequence). CDR3 nucleotides: TGTGCCAGCAGCTTAGAAGGCCTCTCCTACGAGCAGTACTTC. Translated: CASSLEGLSYEQYF.

This clonotype was seen a few times. The chain employs TRBV4-1 and TRBJ2-3, with a tentative D call TRBD1 (5 bases). Trimming pared 0 bases from V and 0 bases from J, leaving 13 bases between. Germline V gene lookup returns CDR1 MGHRA and CDR2 YSYEKL. This CDR3 is 17 amino acids long. CDR3 DNA: TGCGCCAGCAGCCAAGATATGGACACGTCTAGCACAGATACGCAGTATTTT. Translating gives CASSQDMDTSSTDTQYF.

The chain joins TRBV6-5 to TRBJ1-5; maybe TRBD1 (5 bases). In germline, CDR1 is MNHEY, CDR2 SVGAGI. There are 15 residues in the CDR3. V lost 0 bases to trimming and J lost 1 base, with 7 bases between them. The CDR3 protein is CASSYSGGSNQPQHF. The CDR3 nucleotides read TGTGCCAGCAGTTACTCTGGGGGAAGCAATCAGCCCCAGCATTTT.

This clonotype was observed at least ten times. The CDR3 DNA follows: TGTGCCAGCCGTAAAAAGGACAGGGGGTTATTGGACACTGAAGCTTTCTTT. Translated: CASRKKDRGLLDTEAFF. The chain recombines TRBV2 with TRBJ1-1; 10 bases fit TRBD1. The CDR3 totals 17 residues. Trimming removed 8 bases from V and 3 bases from J; junction bases left unmatched: 15. Looked up from germline, CDR1 is SNHLY and CDR2 is FYNNEI.

This clonotype came up many times. The chain has TRBV6-4 and TRBJ1-6; 7 nucleotides align to TRBD1. Germline V gene data show CDR1 as MRHNA and CDR2 as SNTAGT. The CDR3 has 15 amino acids. The V gene end was trimmed by 3 bases and the J gene end by 6 bases; junction bases not matched to a gene: 5. For the CDR3, the DNA is TGTGCCAGCAGTGAAAGTCAGGGGGGTAATTCACCCCTCCACTTT. Amino acid sequence: CASSESQGGNSPLHF.

The CDR3 region is CASSLAADEQFF. The CDR3 region has the DNA TGTGCCAGCAGTCTCGCGGCGGATGAGCAGTTCTTC. This chain joins TRBV28 and TRBJ2-1; D ambiguous. Germline values: CDR1 MDHEN, CDR2 SYDVKM. Trimming took 5 bases from V and 8 from J, leaving 10 bases between them. The CDR3 totals 12 residues.

In this sample, this clonotype turned up a few times. The gene calls are TRBV28 and TRBJ2-3, with D unclear. CDR1 MDHEN and CDR2 SYDVKM come from the germline V gene. V was pared by 3 bases and J by 5 bases, with 12 bases between. The CDR3 spans 14 residues. The CDR3 spells CASSFIQEGDTQYF. In nucleotides, the CDR3 is TGTGCCAGCAGTTTTATCCAGGAAGGAGATACGCAGTATTTT.

This clonotype turned up a few times. This rearrangement joins TRBV28 to TRBJ2-7, with 9 bases lining up with TRBD1. The CDR3 length is 15 residues. Germline CDR1 is MDHEN and CDR2 is SYDVKM. The V gene end was trimmed by 2 bases and the J gene end by 4 bases; junction bases not matched to a gene: 6. Written as DNA, the CDR3 is TGTGCCAGCAGTTTAGCCGGGACAGGGATGTACGAGCAGTACTTC. Protein sequence: CASSLAGTGMYEQYF. The complete variable domain, with remaining parts taken from reference TRBV28 and TRBJ2-7, reads DVKVTQSSRYLVKRTGEKVFLECVQDMDHENMFWYRQDPGLGLRLIYFSYDVKMKEKGDIPEGYSVSREKKERFSLILESASTNQTSMYLCASSLAGTGMYEQYFGPGTRLTVT.

This clonotype was observed a handful of times. The chain uses TRBV2 and TRBJ1-2; no firm D call. The germline V gene encodes CDR1 SNHLY and CDR2 FYNNEI. This CDR3 contains 12 residues. The V end lost 3 bases, the J end lost 6 bases, and 8 bases lay between the germline ends. The CDR3 coding sequence is TGTGCCAGCAGTGATTTTGGGGATGGCTACACCTTC. Encoded protein: CASSDFGDGYTF.